This section outlines one T cell receptor beta chain sequence together with its context. The antigen is undetermined. The data belong to a study of T cell repertoires and Cas9 in healthy adults. TCRdb's table, derived via immunoSEQ multiplex PCR, lists solely in-frame clones and lacks some. The sample has about 14,000 clones; 80% to 90% are singletons. Overall study results and limits: SpCas9-reactive effector T cells were reportedly restrained in vitro by SpCas9-reactive regulatory T cells.

The TCR sequence derives from a human donor in good health. The sample consisted of Tregs (CD4+, CD25+, CD127-, CD137-, CD154-) from PBMCs; culture status not recorded.

The CDR3 nucleotides are TGTGCCAGCAGCCCAGACAGGGGTTGGGGGGAGCAGTACTTC. Amino acids: CASSPDRGWGEQYF. The chain links TRBV7-2 to TRBJ2-7; 8 nucleotides line up with TRBD1. This CDR3 is built from 14 residues. Trimming removed 5 bases from V and 7 bases from J; junction bases left unmatched: 10. Germline V lookup: CDR1 SGHTA, CDR2 FQGNSA.